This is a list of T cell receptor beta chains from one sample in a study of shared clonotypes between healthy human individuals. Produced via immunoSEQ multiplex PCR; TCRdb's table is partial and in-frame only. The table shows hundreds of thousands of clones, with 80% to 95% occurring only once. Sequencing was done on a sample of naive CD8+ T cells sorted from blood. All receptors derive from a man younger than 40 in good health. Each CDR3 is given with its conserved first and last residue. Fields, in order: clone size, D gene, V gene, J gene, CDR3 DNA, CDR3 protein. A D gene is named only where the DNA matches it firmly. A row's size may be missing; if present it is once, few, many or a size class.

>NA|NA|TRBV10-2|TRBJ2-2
TGCGCCAGCGATCTATGGATGGGCGGGGAGCTGTTTTTT
CASDLWMGGELFF
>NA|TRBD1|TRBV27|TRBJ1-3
TGTGCCAGCAGTTCCCGGGACAGGGGAAACACCATATATTTT
CASSSRDRGNTIYF
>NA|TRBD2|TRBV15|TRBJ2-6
TGTGCCACCGTTACGGGGGGCTCTGGGGCCAACGTCCTGACTTTC
CATVTGGSGANVLTF
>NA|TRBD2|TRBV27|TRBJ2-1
TGTGCCAGCAAGGCCCTCGCGGGACTAGCGGGACAGACACTGCAGTTCTTC
CASKALAGLAGQTLQFF
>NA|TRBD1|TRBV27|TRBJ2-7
TGTGCCAGCAGGACCCGGGACAGGGGGTCCGGTTTGAGCTCCTACGAGCAGTACTTC
CASRTRDRGSGLSSYEQYF
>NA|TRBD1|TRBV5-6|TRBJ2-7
TGTGCCAGCAGCCTGAGATGGACAGGGCTTATCTACGAGCAGTACTTC
CASSLRWTGLIYEQYF
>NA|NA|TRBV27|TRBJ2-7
TGTGCCAGCAGTTTGAGACTAGGGTACGAGCAGTACTTC
CASSLRLGYEQYF
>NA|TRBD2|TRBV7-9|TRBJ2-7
TGTGCCAGCAGCTCCCCCCAAGCGGGAGGGCCGATCTACGAGCAGTACTTC
CASSSPQAGGPIYEQYF
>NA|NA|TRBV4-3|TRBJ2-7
TGCGCCAGCAGCCAAGATCTGGTGGGGGAGACTTTAGCTTACGAGCAGTACTTC
CASSQDLVGETLAYEQYF
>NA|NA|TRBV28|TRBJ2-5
TGTGCCAGCAGCCCAGGGGTCAATGCGGGAGAGACCCAGTACTTC
CASSPGVNAGETQYF
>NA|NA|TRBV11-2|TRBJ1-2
TGTGCCAGCAGCGGAGACAAGTTCGTGAGCTATGGCTACACCTTC
CASSGDKFVSYGYTF
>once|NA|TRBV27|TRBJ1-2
TGTGCCAGCAGTTATACCCCTGACAAGAATGGCTACACCTTC
CASSYTPDKNGYTF
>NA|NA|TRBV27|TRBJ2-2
TGTGCCAGCAGTTTCACGGAGACCGGGGAGCTGTTTTTT
CASSFTETGELFF
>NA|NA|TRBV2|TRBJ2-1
TGTGCCAGCATGCCGCCGGACGGGCCATACAATGAGCAGTTCTTC
CASMPPDGPYNEQFF
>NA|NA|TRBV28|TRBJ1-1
TGTGCCAGCAGTTTATCTCAGGGGACCTTGAACACTGAAGCTTTCTTT
CASSLSQGTLNTEAFF
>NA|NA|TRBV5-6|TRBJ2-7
TGTGCCAGCAGCTCACAGGGCTACGAGCAGTACTTC
CASSSQGYEQYF
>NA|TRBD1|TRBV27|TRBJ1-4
TGTGCCAGCAGCGACAGGGGTTATAATGAAAAACTGTTTTTT
CASSDRGYNEKLFF
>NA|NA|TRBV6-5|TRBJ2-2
TGTGCCAGCAGTTACTTCGATGGGGAGCTGTTTTTT
CASSYFDGELFF
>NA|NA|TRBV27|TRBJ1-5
TGTGCCAGCAGTACCCCGACAGGCAATCAGCCCCAGCATTTT
CASSTPTGNQPQHF
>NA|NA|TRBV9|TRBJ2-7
TGTGCCAGCAGCGTAGGGCTAGGTCTCGACGAGCAGTACTTC
CASSVGLGLDEQYF
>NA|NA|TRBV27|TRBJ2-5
TGTGCCAGCAGTCTAGGACACGACCAAGAGACCCAGTACTTC
CASSLGHDQETQYF
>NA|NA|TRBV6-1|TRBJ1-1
TGTGCCAGCAGTGCCTATTTAACAGTGAACACTGAAGCTTTCTTT
CASSAYLTVNTEAFF
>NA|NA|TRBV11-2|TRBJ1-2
TGTGCCAGCAGCTTAGTTTCGGCGGAATATGGCTACACCTTC
CASSLVSAEYGYTF
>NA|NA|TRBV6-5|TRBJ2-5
TGTGCCAGCAGTTACGCCGGAGGGACCCAGTACTTC
CASSYAGGTQYF
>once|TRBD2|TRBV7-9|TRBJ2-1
TGTGCCAGCAGCTCACTGACTAGCGGAGACTACAATGAGCAGTTCTTC
CASSSLTSGDYNEQFF
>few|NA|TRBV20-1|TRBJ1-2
TGCAGTGCTAGTTATGGCTACACCTTC
CSASYGYTF
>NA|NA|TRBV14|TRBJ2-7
TGTGCCAGCAGCCAACGGAGGGCGGTCGAGCAGTACTTC
CASSQRRAVEQYF
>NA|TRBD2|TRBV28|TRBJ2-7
TGTGCCAGCAGTTTTCCCCTACTAGCGGGTAGAAGCTCCTACGAGCAGTACTTC
CASSFPLLAGRSSYEQYF
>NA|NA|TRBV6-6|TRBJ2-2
TGTGCCAGCAAGATTTGGGGGGCAGACACCGGGGAGCTGTTTTTT
CASKIWGADTGELFF
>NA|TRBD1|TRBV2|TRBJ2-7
TGTGCCACTCTATCGGGACAGTCCTACGAGCAGTACTTC
CATLSGQSYEQYF
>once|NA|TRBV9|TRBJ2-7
TGTGCCAGCAGCGTAGGAGGGACCGGGCGCGAGCAGTACTTC
CASSVGGTGREQYF
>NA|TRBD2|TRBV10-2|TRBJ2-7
TGCGCCAGCAGTGGGGCCGGGACTAGCGATTACTACGAGCAGTACTTC
CASSGAGTSDYYEQYF
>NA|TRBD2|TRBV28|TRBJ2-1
TGTGCCAGCAGTCCGACGAACCGACTAGCGGGAGGGCCCTCCTACAATGAGCAGTTCTTC
CASSPTNRLAGGPSYNEQFF
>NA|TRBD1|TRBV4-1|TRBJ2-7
TGCGCCAGCAGCCAAGGGGGGCCGGGACAGGTAAGGGGCGAGCAGTACTTC
CASSQGGPGQVRGEQYF
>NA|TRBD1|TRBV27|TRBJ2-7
TGTGCCAGCAGCCCAAGCGTAGGGACAGAGACTTACGAGCAGTACTTC
CASSPSVGTETYEQYF
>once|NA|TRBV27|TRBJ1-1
TGTGCCAGCAGTTTCCCTGGGGGGAACAGAGCTTTCTTT
CASSFPGGNRAFF
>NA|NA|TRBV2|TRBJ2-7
TGTGCCAGCAGTGAAGGTCCAGGGACAAGCGAGCAGTACTTC
CASSEGPGTSEQYF
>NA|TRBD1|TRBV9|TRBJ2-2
TGTGCCAGCAGCGTAGGACAGGGGACAGTCAGGGCCGGGGAGCTGTTTTTT
CASSVGQGTVRAGELFF
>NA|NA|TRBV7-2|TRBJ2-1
TGTGCCAGCAGCCGACTTTCCAGGAGCTCCTACAATGAGCAGTTCTTC
CASSRLSRSSYNEQFF
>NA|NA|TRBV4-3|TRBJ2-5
TGCGCCAGCAGCCACCCGGGGGACCCACGGCAGGAGACCCAGTACTTC
CASSHPGDPRQETQYF
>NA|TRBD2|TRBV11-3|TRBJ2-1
TGTGCCAGCAGCTCTGGTCAGGCACTAGCGGGAGCGGACAATGAGCAGTTCTTC
CASSSGQALAGADNEQFF
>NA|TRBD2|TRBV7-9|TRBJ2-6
TGTGCCAGCAGATTGACTAGCGGGCCGAGCTCTGGGGCCAACGTCCTGACTTTC
CASRLTSGPSSGANVLTF